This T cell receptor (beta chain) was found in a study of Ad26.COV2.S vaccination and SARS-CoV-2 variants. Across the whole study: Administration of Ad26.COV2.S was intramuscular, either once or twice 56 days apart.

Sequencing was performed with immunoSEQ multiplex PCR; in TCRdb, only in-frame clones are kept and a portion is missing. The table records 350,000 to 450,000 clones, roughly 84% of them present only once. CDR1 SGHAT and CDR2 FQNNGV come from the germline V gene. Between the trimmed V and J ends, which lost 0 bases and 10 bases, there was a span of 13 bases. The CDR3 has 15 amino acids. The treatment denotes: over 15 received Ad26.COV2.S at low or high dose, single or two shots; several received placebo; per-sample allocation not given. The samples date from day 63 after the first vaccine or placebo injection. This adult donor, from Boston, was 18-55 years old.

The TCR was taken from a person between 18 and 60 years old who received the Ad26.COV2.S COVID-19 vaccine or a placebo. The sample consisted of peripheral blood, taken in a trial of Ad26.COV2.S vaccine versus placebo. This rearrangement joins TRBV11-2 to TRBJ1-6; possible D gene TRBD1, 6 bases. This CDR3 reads CASSLEGGARSPLHF. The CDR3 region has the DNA TGTGCCAGCAGCTTAGAAGGGGGGGCGAGGTCACCCCTCCACTTT.